This T cell receptor (beta chain) was captured in a study of cytomegalovirus exposure and HLA in healthy donors. Study details: Among the approximately 400 genotyped donors, 65% to 90% were placed in the Caucasian-associated ancestry cluster.

The PCR contained 60 Vbeta and 13 Jbeta primers. TCRdb keeps only in-frame clones here, not all; method: immunoSEQ multiplex PCR. This table holds around 92,000 clones, about four fifths found once. Germline V gene lookup returns CDR1 SNHLY and CDR2 FYNNEI. The CDR3 has 13 residues. The V gene lost 1 base and the J gene lost 11 bases, with 9 bases spanning the gap. The sample consisted of PBMCs. This TCR came from an older woman in good health and CMV-seropositive. The rearrangement uses TRBV2 and TRBJ1-6; a possible D gene is TRBD1 (5 bases). The CDR3 is CASSEEGVPPLHF. The CDR3 coding sequence is TGTGCCAGCAGTGAAGAAGGGGTACCACCCCTCCACTTT.